This TCR beta chain stems from a study of technical replicates of blood from a handful of donors. Measured with immunoSEQ multiplex PCR; TCRdb has only the in-frame clones, and not every one. This sample has under 95,000 clones, with 98% found just once. The specimen sequenced was T cells isolated from PBMCs. The sequence came from a human donor in good health.

The CDR3, as DNA: TGTGCCAGCAGTTTCAGAGACGGGATCCAAGAGACCCAGTACTTC. This sequence encodes CASSFRDGIQETQYF. The genes are TRBV27 and TRBJ2-5; possible D gene TRBD2, 5 bases. CDR1 and CDR2 (germline): MNHEY, SMNVEV (reference sequence). V gave up 3 bases and J gave up 1 base, with 12 bases separating them. The CDR3 consists of 15 residues.